Detailed here is one T cell receptor (beta chain). It has no known antigen specificity. Within one base of it there is no much larger clone, and no base qualities were kept. This sample was taken from a study of T cell responses to AZD1222 COVID-19 vaccine (dated by TCRdb to the early 2020s). In the study overall: Because spike-specific TCR depth and breadth did not differ between the two schedules, AZD1222 recipients who got a second dose at roughly 4 weeks were pooled with those who got a second dose at roughly 12 weeks. Enrollment into the trials was organized by age into subgroups of 18-55, 56-69 and 70-plus years, and those subgroups contained about 160, 30 and 59 TCR-sequenced participants, respectively. A total of 230 to 250 trial participants underwent TCR sequencing, of whom 200 to 220 had received two doses of AZD1222 and 26 had received two doses of the MenACWY control vaccine.

The CDR3 regions of human TCRbeta chains were analyzed by immunosequencing. The authors' analysis ran thus. TCRs in the repertoires were matched against a reference library of SARS-CoV-2-specific TCRs that had been generated with the MIRA antigen-specificity platform. Breadth was defined as the fraction of unique TCRs that were SARS-CoV-2-associated, and depth was defined as the fraction of total T cells that were SARS-CoV-2-associated. Using the MIRA data, each spike-specific TCR was mapped to the spike region that the TCR reacts to and placed in a CD4 or CD8 class. Log10-transformed breadth and depth values were compared by one-way ANOVA with Sidak's multiple comparisons tests. The immuneACCESS repertoire file appears here via TCRdb, limited to in-frame rearrangements. These files lack a portion of the clones; in checked studies, under half of the deficit traces to unresolved V genes, and the cause of the others is not known. V and J calls and clone size are those listed in that table; D and trimming were worked out from the DNA. Present in this sample are some 130,000 clones, approximately 80% of which were seen just once. Approximately 4% of the sample comes from the top ten.

What the work shows at the level of the full study, not this receptor alone: Vaccine-associated CD4 TCRs spanned the whole spike protein, with dominant responses in regions 160-218 and 743-854. No day 14 peak-response samples were available, so repertoires were characterized only after the peak T cell response. The 56-69-year group was small, and its depth increase did not reach significance, likely because of low power. A significant rise in spike-specific TCR breadth and depth was observed after two AZD1222 doses relative to day 0 and relative to MenACWY recipients. Reportedly, almost half of the unique spike-specific TCRs recognized epitopes lying outside the regions that are mutated in the B.1.351 and B.1.1.7 variants. Conclusions about previously exposed vaccinees are limited, since just a handful of AZD1222 recipients were seropositive for SARS-CoV-2 at baseline. Participants were mostly white British and included more females than males, and it was suggested by the authors that clonal diversity may have been underestimated.

The time point label on this specimen signifies: baseline before first vaccination. Vaccinee samples came from UK trials COV001 and COV002, including a single-blind randomized controlled phase 2/3 trial of AZD1222 (ChAdOx1 nCoV-19) in healthy adults. Trial participant PBMC samples were collected at day 0 and day 28 after the second dose for TCRbeta chain sequencing. From its cysteine to its phenylalanine, the CDR3 spans 14 amino acids. Solely the CDR3 DNA is kept, with 42 bases framed from the first base. Deletion took 5 bases off V and 5 bases off J, with a span of 13 bases between the germline ends. CDR1 and CDR2 are drawn from the germline V gene (reference sequence): SGHNT, YYREEE.

The V and J genes are TRBV5-4 and TRBJ2-2; D gene: possibly TRBD2, on 5 matching bases. This specimen was peripheral blood, taken on day 0 of AZD1222 vaccination. The TCR sequence derives from an adult in good health. The DNA is as follows: TGTGCCAGCAGGTATCTGGGCGGGACCGGGGAGCTGTTTTTT. Translated, this is CASRYLGGTGELFF. Where the CDR3 stops, the reference TRBV5-4 and TRBJ2-2 genes take over; the full variable domain is ETGVTQSPTHLIKTRGQQVTLRCSSQSGHNTVSWYQQALGQGPQFIFQYYREEENGRGNFPPRFSGLQFPNYSSELNVNALELDDSALYLCASRYLGGTGELFFGEGSRLTVL.